These 11 T cell receptor beta chains share one sample of origin, sequenced in a study of blood T cell repertoires in COVID-19. TCRdb keeps only in-frame clones here, not all; method: immunoSEQ multiplex PCR. The table has about 250,000 clones, around 88% seen once. The sample consisted of peripheral blood. The receptors were gathered from a man in his forties with active or convalescent COVID-19.

The V and J genes are TRBV6-5 and TRBJ1-4; 7 bases line up with TRBD1. CDR1 and CDR2 from the germline V gene are MNHEY and SVGAGI. V was clipped by 6 bases and J by 0 bases; unmatched bases: 1. The CDR3 totals 14 residues. This CDR3 is CASRGTATNEKLFF. CDR3 coding DNA: TGTGCCAGCAGAGGGACAGCAACTAATGAAAAACTGTTTTTT.

As DNA, the CDR3 is TGTGCCATCAGGGCGCGGGAGGAAAGAGGAGAGACCCAGTACTTC. This encodes CAIRAREERGETQYF. The chain links TRBV10-3 to TRBJ2-5, with 8 bases identical to TRBD2. The CDR3 has 15 residues. Unmatched junction bases numbered 10, after V lost 6 bases and J lost 4 bases. CDR1 ENHRY and CDR2 SYGVKD come from the germline V gene.

Here the CDR3 reads CAWSVRAAGELFF. The DNA of the CDR3 is TGTGCCTGGAGTGTTCGTGCAGCCGGGGAGCTGTTTTTT. This chain connects TRBV30 to TRBJ2-2; no clear D gene. V was cut by 0 bases and J by 6 bases, with 8 bases left in between. The CDR3 runs to 13 residues. Per the germline V gene, CDR1 is GTSNPN and CDR2 is SVGIG (reference sequence).

The chain recombines TRBV6-5 with TRBJ2-7; 7 positions agree with TRBD2. The CDR3 has 14 amino acids. Germline values: CDR1 MNHEY, CDR2 SVGAGI. V lost 4 bases, J lost 6 bases, and 9 bases stayed unmatched. CDR3 coding DNA: TGTGCCAGCAGTTCCCGGGGAGGGTTCTCCGAGCAGTACTTC. This codes for CASSSRGGFSEQYF.

In the case of this clone: The junction shows a germline mismatch at one end, possibly a read error. CDR3 residues: CASSQAPNDKPDF. CDR3 sequence (DNA): TGTGCCAGCAGCCAAGCCCCCAACGACAAGCCAGACTTC. The chain couples TRBV3-1 (or the pseudogene TRBV3-2) to TRBJ2-5; D remains unclear. The CDR3 loop spans 13 amino acids. The germline CDR1 and CDR2 sequences are LGHDT and YNNKEL (reference sequence).

The chain couples TRBV21-1 to TRBJ1-3; the table's D call, TRBD1, has no DNA check behind it. TRBV21-1 is an annotated pseudogene. CDR3 length: 15 amino acids. The chain's CDR3 is CASSKEGETGNTIYF. CDR3 in DNA: TGTGCCAGCAGCAAAGAAGGGGAAACTGGAAACACCATATATTTT.

The chain recombines TRBV15 with TRBJ2-2; D perhaps matches TRBD1 (6 bases). Germline CDR1 LNHNV, CDR2 YYDKDF (reference sequence). The length of the CDR3 is 16 residues. Trimming left V 2 bases short and J 1 base short, with 11 bases between. In DNA form, the CDR3 reads TGTGCCACCAGCAGAACCCAGGGGCGGAACACCGGGGAGCTGTTTTTT. Translation: CATSRTQGRNTGELFF.

The V call is TRBV18, the J call TRBJ1-1; D not certain. This CDR3 contains 13 residues. Germline V CDR1 and CDR2: KGHSH, LQKENI. The germline V and J ends were trimmed by 0 bases and 3 bases, with 5 bases remaining between them. The CDR3 here is CASSPPVDTEAFF. The CDR3 DNA is TGTGCCAGCTCACCACCGGTAGACACTGAAGCTTTCTTT.

The chain combines TRBV18 with TRBJ1-1; D possibly corresponds to TRBD1 (5 bases). Looked up from germline, CDR1 is KGHSH and CDR2 is LQKENI. This CDR3 spans 14 amino acids. V was clipped by 6 bases and J by 4 bases, with 15 bases between them. As DNA, the CDR3 is TGTGCCAGCTCTCCTCAAGGGGATCGCACTGAAGCTTTCTTT. This sequence encodes CASSPQGDRTEAFF.

This clone has more than one count but fewer than ten. The chain has TRBV5-6 and TRBJ2-7, with D unclear. Trimming shortened V by 3 bases and J by 0 bases, and 13 bases separated the two germline ends. Germline CDR1 is SGHDT and CDR2 is YYEEEE. The CDR3 is made up of 15 amino acids. CDR3 amino acids: CASSSDSYSSYEQYF. The CDR3 bases are TGTGCCAGCAGCTCTGATTCTTACAGCTCCTACGAGCAGTACTTC.

The chain's CDR3 is CASSLGPSGNTIYF. Written as DNA, the CDR3 is TGCGCCAGCAGCTTGGGGCCGTCTGGAAACACCATATATTTT. V usage is TRBV5-1 and J usage is TRBJ1-3; D is unresolved. CDR1 is SGHRS and CDR2 is YFSETQ in the germline V gene. CDR3 length: 14 amino acids. V dropped 0 bases and J dropped 1 base, with 5 bases sitting between them. The full variable domain, rest sourced from reference TRBV5-1 and TRBJ1-3, is KAGVTQTPRYLIKTRGQQVTLSCSPISGHRSVSWYQQTPGQGLQFLFEYFSETQRNKGNFPGRFSGRQFSNSRSEMNVSTLELGDSALYLCASSLGPSGNTIYFGEGSWLTVV.